This entry concerns a single T cell receptor beta chain. As yet, its antigen is unknown. A junction end diverges from the germline sequence, so it may reflect a read error. Presentation of ophthalmopathy in the donors involved moderate-to-severe activity, CAS ≥3, NOSPECS ≥4 and a duration under 3 months. CDR3 size: 14 residues. The V gene's germline CDR1 is WNHNN and CDR2 SYGVQD (reference sequence). RNA transcripts were the template, and TCR beta CDR3 regions were amplified from them. First-round RT-PCR with HTBI primers preceded a second-round multiplex PCR. One entry per CDR3 protein, called by TCRdb with MiXCR from the multiplex PCR reads. The data show roughly 220,000 distinct CDR3 sequences, less than 55% seen once. The entry originates in a study of Graves' ophthalmopathy and Graves' hyperthyroidism. General study points: Most thyroid-expanded clonotypes exceeding 0.001 frequency were also found in blood. A roughly 81% specificity and around 86% sensitivity were achieved by a 13-signature model that separated ophthalmopathy from stable hyperthyroidism.

Source material: peripheral blood. The TCR sequence derives from an adult man with Graves' ophthalmopathy. The chain carries TRBV10-1 and TRBJ2-5, with D perhaps assigned TRBD1 or TRBD2 (5 bases each). The J call may be faulty, since TRBJ2-7 better matches the DNA end. In DNA form, the CDR3 reads TGTGCCAGCAGTGAAGTGGGGGAACCCTACGAGCAGTACTTC. Translation: CASSEVGEPYEQYF.